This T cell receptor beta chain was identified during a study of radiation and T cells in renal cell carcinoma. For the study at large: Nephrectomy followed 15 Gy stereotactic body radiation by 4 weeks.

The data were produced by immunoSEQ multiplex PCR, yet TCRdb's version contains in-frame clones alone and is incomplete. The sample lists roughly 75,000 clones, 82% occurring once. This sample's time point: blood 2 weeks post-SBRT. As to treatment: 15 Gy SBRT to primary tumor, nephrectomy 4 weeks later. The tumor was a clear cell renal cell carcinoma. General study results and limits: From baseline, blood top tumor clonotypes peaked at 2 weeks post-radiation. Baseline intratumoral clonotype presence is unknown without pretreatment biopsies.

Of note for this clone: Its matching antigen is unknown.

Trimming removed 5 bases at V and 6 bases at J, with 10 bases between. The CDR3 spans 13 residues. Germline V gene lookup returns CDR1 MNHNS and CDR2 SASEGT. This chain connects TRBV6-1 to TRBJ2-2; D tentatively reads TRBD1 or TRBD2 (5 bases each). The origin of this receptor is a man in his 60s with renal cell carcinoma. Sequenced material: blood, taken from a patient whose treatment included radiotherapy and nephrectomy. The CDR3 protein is CASSYGGAGELFF. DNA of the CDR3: TGTGCCAGCAGTTATGGGGGAGCCGGGGAGCTGTTTTTT.